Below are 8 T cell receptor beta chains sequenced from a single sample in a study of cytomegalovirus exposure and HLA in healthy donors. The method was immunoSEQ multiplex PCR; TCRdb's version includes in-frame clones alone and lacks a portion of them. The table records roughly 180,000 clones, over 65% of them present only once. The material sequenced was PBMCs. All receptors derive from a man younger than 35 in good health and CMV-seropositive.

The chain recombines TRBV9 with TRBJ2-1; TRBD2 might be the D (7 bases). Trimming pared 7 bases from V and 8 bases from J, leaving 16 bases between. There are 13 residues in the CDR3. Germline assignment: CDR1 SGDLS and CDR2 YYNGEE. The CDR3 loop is CASGPGEGDEQFF. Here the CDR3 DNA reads TGTGCCAGCGGCCCAGGGGAGGGCGATGAGCAGTTCTTC. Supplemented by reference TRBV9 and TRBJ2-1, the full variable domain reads DSGVTQTPKHLITATGQRVTLRCSPRSGDLSVYWYQQSLDQGLQFLIQYYNGEERAKGNILERFSAQQFPDLHSELNLSSLELGDSALYFCASGPGEGDEQFFGPGTRLTVL.

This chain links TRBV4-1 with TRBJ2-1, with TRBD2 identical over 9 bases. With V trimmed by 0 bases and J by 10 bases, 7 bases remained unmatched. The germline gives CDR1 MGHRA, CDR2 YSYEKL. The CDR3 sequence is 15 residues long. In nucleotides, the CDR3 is TGCGCCAGCAGCCAAGATGATCTAACTAGCGGGGAGCAGTTCTTC. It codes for CASSQDDLTSGEQFF.

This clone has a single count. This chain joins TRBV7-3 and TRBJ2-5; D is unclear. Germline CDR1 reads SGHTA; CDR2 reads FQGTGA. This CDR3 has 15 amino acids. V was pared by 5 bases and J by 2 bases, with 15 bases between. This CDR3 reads CASSPLGDIQETQYF. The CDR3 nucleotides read TGTGCCAGCAGCCCCCTAGGAGATATACAAGAGACCCAGTACTTC.

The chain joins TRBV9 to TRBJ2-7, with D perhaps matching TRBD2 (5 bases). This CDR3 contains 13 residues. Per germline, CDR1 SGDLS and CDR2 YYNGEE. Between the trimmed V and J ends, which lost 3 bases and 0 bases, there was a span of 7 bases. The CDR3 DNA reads TGTGCCAGCAGCGCTAGCACCTCCTACGAGCAGTACTTC. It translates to CASSASTSYEQYF.

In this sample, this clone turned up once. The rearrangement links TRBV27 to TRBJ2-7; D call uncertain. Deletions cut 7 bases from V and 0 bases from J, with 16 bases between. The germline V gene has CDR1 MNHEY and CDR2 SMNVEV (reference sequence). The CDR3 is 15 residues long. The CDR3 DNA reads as TGTGCCAGCACCGTCGGAGAGGCCCCCTCCTACGAGCAGTACTTC. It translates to CASTVGEAPSYEQYF.

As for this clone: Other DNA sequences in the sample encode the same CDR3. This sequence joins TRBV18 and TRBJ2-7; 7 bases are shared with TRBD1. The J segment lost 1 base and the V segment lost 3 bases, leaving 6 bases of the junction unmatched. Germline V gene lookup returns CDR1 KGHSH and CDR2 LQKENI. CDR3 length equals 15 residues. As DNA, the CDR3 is TGTGCCAGCTCACCCGGGACAGCCAGTTCCTACGAGCAGTACTTC. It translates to CASSPGTASSYEQYF.

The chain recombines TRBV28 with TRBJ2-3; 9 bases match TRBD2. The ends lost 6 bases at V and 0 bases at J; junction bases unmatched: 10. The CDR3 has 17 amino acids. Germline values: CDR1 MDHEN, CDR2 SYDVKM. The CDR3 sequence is CASSLGLTSGSTDTQYF. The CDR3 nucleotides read TGTGCCAGCAGCCTGGGTCTGACTAGCGGTAGCACAGATACGCAGTATTTT.

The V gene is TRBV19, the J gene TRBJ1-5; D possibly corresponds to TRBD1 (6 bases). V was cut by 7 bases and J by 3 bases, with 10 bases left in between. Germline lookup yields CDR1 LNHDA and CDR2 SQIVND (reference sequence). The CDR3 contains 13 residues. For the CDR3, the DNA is TGTGCCAGTACGGACAGACCCAATCAGCCCCAGCATTTT. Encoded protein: CASTDRPNQPQHF. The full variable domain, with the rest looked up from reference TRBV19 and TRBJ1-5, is DGGITQSPKYLFRKEGQNVTLSCEQNLNHDAMYWYRQDPGQGLRLIYYSQIVNDFQKGDIAEGYSVSREKKESFPLTVTSAQKNPTAFYLCASTDRPNQPQHFGDGTRLSIL.